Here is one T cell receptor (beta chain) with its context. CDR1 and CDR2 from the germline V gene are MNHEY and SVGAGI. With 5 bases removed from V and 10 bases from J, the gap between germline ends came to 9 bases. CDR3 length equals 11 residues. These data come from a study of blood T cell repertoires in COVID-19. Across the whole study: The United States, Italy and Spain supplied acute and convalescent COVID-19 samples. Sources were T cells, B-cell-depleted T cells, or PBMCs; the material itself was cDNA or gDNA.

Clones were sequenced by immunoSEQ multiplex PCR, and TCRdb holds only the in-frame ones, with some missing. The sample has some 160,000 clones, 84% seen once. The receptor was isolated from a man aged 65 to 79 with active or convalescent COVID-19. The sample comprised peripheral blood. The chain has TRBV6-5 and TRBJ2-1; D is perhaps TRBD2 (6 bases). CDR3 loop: CASSHGGEQFF. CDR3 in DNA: TGTGCCAGCAGTCACGGGGGAGAGCAGTTCTTC.